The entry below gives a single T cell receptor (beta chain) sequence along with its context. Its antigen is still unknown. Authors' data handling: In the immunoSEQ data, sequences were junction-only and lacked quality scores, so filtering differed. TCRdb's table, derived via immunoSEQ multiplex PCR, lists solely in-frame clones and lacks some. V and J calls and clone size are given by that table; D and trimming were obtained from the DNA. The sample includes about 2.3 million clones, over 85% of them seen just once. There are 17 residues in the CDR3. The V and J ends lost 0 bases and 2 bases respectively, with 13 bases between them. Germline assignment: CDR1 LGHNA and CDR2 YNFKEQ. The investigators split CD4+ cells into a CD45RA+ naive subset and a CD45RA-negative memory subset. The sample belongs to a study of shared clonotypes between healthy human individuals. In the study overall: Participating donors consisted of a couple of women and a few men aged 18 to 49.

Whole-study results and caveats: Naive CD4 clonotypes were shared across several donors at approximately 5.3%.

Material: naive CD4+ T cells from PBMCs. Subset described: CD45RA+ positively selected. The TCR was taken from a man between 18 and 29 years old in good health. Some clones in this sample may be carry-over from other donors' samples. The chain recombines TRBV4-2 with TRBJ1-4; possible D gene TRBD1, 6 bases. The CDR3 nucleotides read TGTGCCAGCAGCCAAGAAGACTACAGGGCCACTAATGAAAAACTGTTTTTT. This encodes CASSQEDYRATNEKLFF.